The 13 T cell receptor delta chains below all came from one sample that was sequenced in a study of gamma-delta T cells after stem cell transplantation. TCRdb reanalysed the RT-PCR reads with CATT. The table lists about 5,400 delta-chain clones, approximately 9.9% of them singletons. The sequenced sample consisted of gamma-delta T cells. The receptors originated from a human donor. It is not recorded whose cells these are; they may come from a transplant donor.

This clone was counted between two and nine times. This may be a read error: a much more frequent sequence differs by one nucleotide. The chain carries TRDV2 and TRDJ1, with 10 bases fitting TRDD3. Germline CDR1 and CDR2: GEAIGNYY and EKD. This CDR3 has 17 residues. The V segment lost 2 bases and the J segment 9 bases; nucleotides outside the gene matches: 17. In DNA, the CDR3 is TGTGCCTGTGACAAACTACTGGGGGATTTTTTTAATTGGCAACTCATCTTT. It specifies CACDKLLGDFFNWQLIF.

By share, this clone ranks as large. The chain uses TRDV2 and TRDJ1, with D hard to call. Germline CDR1 and CDR2: GEAIGNYY and EKD. This CDR3 is 15 amino acids long. V dropped 1 base and J dropped 0 bases, with 11 bases sitting between them. CDR3 in DNA: TGTGCCTGTGACACTATAGGGACGTACACCGATAAACTCATCTTT. It is translated as CACDTIGTYTDKLIF.

In this sample, this clone turned up a few times. The TCRdb protein comes from a much larger clone and disagrees with this DNA's translation at residue 8, likely due to a read error; the protein given here is derived from the DNA. V usage is TRDV2 and J usage is TRDJ1; 7 positions agree with TRDD3. V lost 2 bases and J lost 0; bases outside the gene matches: 14. The CDR3 spans 18 residues. From germline, CDR1 is GEAIGNYY and CDR2 EKD. The DNA for the CDR3 is TGTGCCTGTGACATCGTACTGGAGGATACGGGGTACACCGATAAACTCATCTTT. This sequence encodes CACDIVLEDTGYTDKLIF.

On this clone: A far larger clone lies a single base away; this is likely a read error. This CDR3 is also generated by other DNA sequences in the sample. The chain has TRDV2 and TRDJ3; D possibly matches TRDD2 or TRDD3 (5 bases each). Per germline, CDR1 GEAIGNYY and CDR2 EKD. The CDR3 totals 18 residues. The CDR3 is CACDTASPSSWDTRQMFF. The CDR3, as DNA: TGTGCCTGTGACACCGCGTCTCCTAGCTCCTGGGACACCCGACAGATGTTCTTC.

With respect to this clone: With a much larger clone just one base away, this may be a read error. Other DNA sequences in this specimen translate into the identical CDR3. The chain carries TRDV2 and TRDJ1, with D perhaps matching TRDD3 (6 bases). CDR3 length: 17 residues. Germline V gene sequence: CDR1 GEAIGNYY, CDR2 EKD. Trimming took 1 base from V and 0 from J, leaving 17 bases between them. CDR3 amino acids: CACDTLLTGRHTDKLIF. CDR3 sequence (DNA): TGTGCCTGTGACACATTGCTTACTGGGCGGCACACCGATAAACTCATCTTT.

This clone was seen only a few times. The chain recombines TRDV2 with TRDJ3; TRDD3 matches 7 bases. The V and J ends lost 2 bases and 2 bases, in that order; junction bases with no gene match: 11. Germline assignment: CDR1 GEAIGNYY and CDR2 EKD. CDR3 length equals 19 residues. The CDR3 nucleotides read TGTGCCTGTGACATAGTGGGGGAGCCTACAACCTGGGACACCCGACAGATGTTTTTC. As protein: CACDIVGEPTTWDTRQMFF.

The chain joins TRDV2 to TRDJ1, with TRDD3 matching over 7 bases. CDR3 size: 20 residues. Germline-derived CDR1 and CDR2 are GEAIGNYY and EKD. With 3 bases clipped from V and 4 bases from J, the junction kept 25 bases outside the gene matches. CDR3 region: CACDPLGTITGDASHDKLIF. The DNA for the CDR3 is TGTGCCTGTGACCCCCTGGGCACGATTACTGGGGATGCCTCCCACGATAAACTCATCTTT.

The table lists this clone with a few counts. The V and J genes are TRDV2 and TRDJ1; TRDD3 matches 12 bases. The CDR3 has 21 amino acids. CDR1 and CDR2 from the germline V gene are GEAIGNYY and EKD. V dropped 0 bases and J dropped 0; count of bases not matched to a gene: 16. This CDR3 reads CACDTGGLGDTKRLYTDKLIF. The CDR3, as DNA: TGTGCCTGTGACACCGGGGGACTGGGGGATACTAAGAGGTTGTACACCGATAAACTCATCTTT.

This clone appeared a few times. Possible read error: a much larger clone is one base away. The same CDR3 can be traced to other DNA sequences in this sample. This chain joins TRDV2 and TRDJ1; perhaps TRDD3 as D (6 bases). The CDR3 totals 17 residues. CDR1 is GEAIGNYY, CDR2 EKD, per germline. Trimming removed 3 bases from V and 0 bases from J, with 19 bases in between. In nucleotides, the CDR3 is TGTGCCTGTGACCCTGTACTGGGAGCAACGTACACCGATAAACTCATCTTT. Its translation: CACDPVLGATYTDKLIF.

This clone was seen a handful of times. This sequence joins TRDV2 and TRDJ1; 13 nucleotides match TRDD3. Germline lookup yields CDR1 GEAIGNYY and CDR2 EKD. This CDR3 comprises 22 residues. V gave up 2 bases and J gave up 2 bases; unmatched junction bases: 22. For the CDR3, the DNA is TGTGCCTGTGACAGTCTTAATGGGTTACCGCACAACTGGGGGATACGGACCGATAAACTCATCTTT. It yields the protein CACDSLNGLPHNWGIRTDKLIF.

This clone has only a few counts. A far larger clone differs by one base, so this is likely a read error. The chain combines TRDV2 with TRDJ1; the match to TRDD3 covers 13 bases. Trimming took 3 bases from V and 13 from J; bases not matched to a gene: 13. The CDR3 loop spans 15 amino acids. The germline CDR1 and CDR2 sequences are GEAIGNYY and EKD. CDR3 amino acids: CACDVLTGGYAEPIF. As DNA, the CDR3 is TGTGCCTGTGACGTCCTTACTGGGGGATACGCGGAACCCATCTTT.

The gene calls are TRDV2 and TRDJ2, with 13 bases lining up with TRDD3. Germline V lookup: CDR1 GEAIGNYY, CDR2 EKD. This CDR3 spans 22 amino acids. V lost 3 bases to trimming and J lost 2 bases; unmatched junction nucleotides: 20. CDR3 coding DNA: TGTGCCTGTGACCCTGTACTGGGGGATACGCAGTCGGTTGGAGAATTGACAGCACAACTCTTCTTT. Residues: CACDPVLGDTQSVGELTAQLFF.

This clone appeared a few times. TCRdb's listed protein matches a much larger clone and diverges from this DNA's translation at residue 10, likely through a read error; the protein shown comes from the DNA. The rearrangement uses TRDV2 and TRDJ1, with a tentative D call TRDD3 (5 bases). The CDR3 totals 19 residues. Germline V gene sequence: CDR1 GEAIGNYY, CDR2 EKD. V shed 3 bases and J shed 4 bases, with 29 bases lying between them. The DNA of the CDR3 is TGTGCCTGTGACTCAATTCCCCTTTCAATTGGGGAGGACTTCGATAAACTCATCTTT. This encodes CACDSIPLSIGEDFDKLIF.